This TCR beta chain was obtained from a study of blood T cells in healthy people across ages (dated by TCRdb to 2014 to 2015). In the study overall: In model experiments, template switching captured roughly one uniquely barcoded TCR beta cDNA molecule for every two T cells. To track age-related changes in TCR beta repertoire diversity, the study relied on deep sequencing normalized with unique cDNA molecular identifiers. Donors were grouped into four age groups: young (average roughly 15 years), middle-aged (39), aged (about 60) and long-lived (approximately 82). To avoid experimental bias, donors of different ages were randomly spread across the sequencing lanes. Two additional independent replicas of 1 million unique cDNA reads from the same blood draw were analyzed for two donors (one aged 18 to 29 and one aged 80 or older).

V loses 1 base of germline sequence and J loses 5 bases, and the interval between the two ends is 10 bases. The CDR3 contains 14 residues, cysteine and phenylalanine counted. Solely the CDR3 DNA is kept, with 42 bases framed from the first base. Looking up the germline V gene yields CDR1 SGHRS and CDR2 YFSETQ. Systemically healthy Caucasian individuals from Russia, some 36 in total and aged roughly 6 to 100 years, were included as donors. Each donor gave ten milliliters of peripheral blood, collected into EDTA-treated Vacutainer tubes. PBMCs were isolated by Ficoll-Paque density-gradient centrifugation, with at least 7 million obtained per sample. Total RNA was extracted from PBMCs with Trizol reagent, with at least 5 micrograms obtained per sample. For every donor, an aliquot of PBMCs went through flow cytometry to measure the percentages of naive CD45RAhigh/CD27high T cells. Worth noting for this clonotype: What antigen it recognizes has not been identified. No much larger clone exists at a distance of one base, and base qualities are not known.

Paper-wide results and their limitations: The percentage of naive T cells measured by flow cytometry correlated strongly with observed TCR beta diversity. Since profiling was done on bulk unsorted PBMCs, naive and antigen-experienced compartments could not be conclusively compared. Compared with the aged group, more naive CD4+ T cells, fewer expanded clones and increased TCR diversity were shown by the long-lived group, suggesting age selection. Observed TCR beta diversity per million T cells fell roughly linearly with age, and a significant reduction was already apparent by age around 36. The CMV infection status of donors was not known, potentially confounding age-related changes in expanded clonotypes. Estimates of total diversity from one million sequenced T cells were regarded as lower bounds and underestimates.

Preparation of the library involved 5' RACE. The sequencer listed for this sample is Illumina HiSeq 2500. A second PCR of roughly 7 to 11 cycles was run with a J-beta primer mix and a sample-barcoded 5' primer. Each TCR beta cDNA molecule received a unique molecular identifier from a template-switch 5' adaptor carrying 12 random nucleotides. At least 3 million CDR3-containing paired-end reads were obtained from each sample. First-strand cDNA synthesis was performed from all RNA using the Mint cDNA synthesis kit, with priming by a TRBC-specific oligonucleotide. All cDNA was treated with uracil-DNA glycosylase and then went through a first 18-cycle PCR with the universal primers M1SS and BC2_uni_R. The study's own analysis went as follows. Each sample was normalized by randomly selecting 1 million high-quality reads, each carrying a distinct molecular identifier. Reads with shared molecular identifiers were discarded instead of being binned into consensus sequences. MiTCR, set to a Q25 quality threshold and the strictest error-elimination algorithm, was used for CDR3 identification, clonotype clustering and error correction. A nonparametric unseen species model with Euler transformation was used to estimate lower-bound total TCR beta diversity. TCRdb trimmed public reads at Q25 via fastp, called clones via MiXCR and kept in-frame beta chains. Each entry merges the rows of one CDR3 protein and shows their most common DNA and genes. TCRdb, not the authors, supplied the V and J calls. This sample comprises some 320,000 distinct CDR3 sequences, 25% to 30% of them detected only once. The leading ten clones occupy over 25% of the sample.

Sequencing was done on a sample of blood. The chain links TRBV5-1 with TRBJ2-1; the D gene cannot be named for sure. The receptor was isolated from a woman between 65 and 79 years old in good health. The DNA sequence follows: TGCGCCAGCAGCTTGATGACGGATAACAATGAGCAGTTCTTC. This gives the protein CASSLMTDNNEQFF.